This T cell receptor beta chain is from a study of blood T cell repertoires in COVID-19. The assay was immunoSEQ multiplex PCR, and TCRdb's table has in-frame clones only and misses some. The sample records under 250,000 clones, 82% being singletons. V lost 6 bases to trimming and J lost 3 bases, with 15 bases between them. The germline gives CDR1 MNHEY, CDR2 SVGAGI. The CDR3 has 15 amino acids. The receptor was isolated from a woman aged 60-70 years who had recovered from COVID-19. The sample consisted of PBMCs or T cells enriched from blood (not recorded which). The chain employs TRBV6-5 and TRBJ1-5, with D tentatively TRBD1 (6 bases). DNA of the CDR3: TGTGCCAGCAGGAGGAACAGGGCTTCCAATCAGCCCCAGCATTTT. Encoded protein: CASRRNRASNQPQHF.